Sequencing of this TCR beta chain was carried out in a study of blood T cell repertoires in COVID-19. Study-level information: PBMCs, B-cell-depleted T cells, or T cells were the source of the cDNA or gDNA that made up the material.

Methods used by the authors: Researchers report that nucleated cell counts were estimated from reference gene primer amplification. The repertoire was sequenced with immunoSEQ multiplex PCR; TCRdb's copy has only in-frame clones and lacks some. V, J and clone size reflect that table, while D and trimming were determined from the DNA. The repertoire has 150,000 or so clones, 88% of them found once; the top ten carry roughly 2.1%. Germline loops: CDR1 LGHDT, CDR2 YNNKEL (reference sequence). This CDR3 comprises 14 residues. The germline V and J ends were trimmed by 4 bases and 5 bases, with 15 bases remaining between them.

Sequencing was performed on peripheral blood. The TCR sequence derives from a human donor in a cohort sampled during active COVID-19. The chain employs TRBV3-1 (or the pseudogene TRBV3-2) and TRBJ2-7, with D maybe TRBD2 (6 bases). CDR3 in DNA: TGTGCCAGCAGCCCCATCTTGGGGGGTCACGAGCAGTACTTC. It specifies CASSPILGGHEQYF.